The present T cell receptor (beta chain) was sequenced within a study of beta chain features in type 1 diabetes. This clone has more than one count but fewer than ten. V lost 3 bases to trimming and J lost 16 bases, with 13 bases between them. CDR3 length equals 12 residues. Germline CDR1 SGHDN, CDR2 FVKESK. Every isolated RNA sample was fully reverse transcribed, so sequencing captured expressed TCRB transcripts. Clones were sequenced by immunoSEQ multiplex PCR, and TCRdb holds only the in-frame ones, with some missing. The sample has roughly 150,000 clones; about 9.1% are singletons. The TCR originated in a woman younger than 30 in good health. Sample: central memory CD4+ T cells from blood. This chain links TRBV14 with TRBJ1-6, with D perhaps matching TRBD1 (6 bases). The CDR3 sequence is CASSQDSSKLHF. In nucleotides, the CDR3 is TGTGCCAGCAGCCAGGACAGTTCCAAACTCCACTTT.